The rows below give T cell receptor beta chains drawn from one sample of a study of glioma-infiltrating T cells. Each CDR3 protein gets one entry after TCRdb re-called the multiplex PCR reads with MiXCR. The sample holds about 380,000 distinct CDR3 sequences, around 45% seen once. The sequenced material came from glioma tissue, nonneoplastic brain tissue, or PBMCs (not recorded which). The receptors stem from a human donor with low-grade glioma or glioblastoma, undergoing nonglioma brain surgery, or in good health (not recorded which). Both conserved end residues are part of each CDR3. The D gene is left open where the match is weak. Size values are once, few and many counts, or a class for expanded clones, and some rows have none.

NA,NA,TRBV6-1,TRBJ1-6,CASSEANSPLHF,TGTGCCAGCAGCGAAGCTAATTCACCCCTCCACTTT
TRBD1,NA,TRBV28,TRBJ2-7,CASLGQGVSEQYF,TGTGCCAGCCTAGGACAGGGGGTCTCCGAGCAGTACTTC
NA,few,TRBV4-1,TRBJ2-7,CASSQGRWERNEQYF,TGCGCCAGCAGCCAAGGACGGTGGGAGCGGAACGAGCAGTACTTC
NA,NA,TRBV15,TRBJ2-7,CATSRPPNEQYF,TGTGCCACCAGCAGACCCCCAAACGAGCAGTACTTC
NA,few,TRBV20-1,TRBJ2-1,CSASKFRNNEQFF,TGCAGTGCTAGTAAGTTCCGGAACAATGAGCAGTTCTTC
NA,few,TRBV24-1,TRBJ1-2,CATSDPRQEWGNYGYTF,TGTGCCACCAGTGATCCTCGACAGGAATGGGGCAACTATGGCTACACCTTC
TRBD2,NA,TRBV6-2/TRBV6-3,TRBJ2-3,CASIRVAGGADAQYF,TGTGCCAGCATCCGGGTAGCGGGAGGAGCAGATGCGCAGTATTTT
TRBD1,many,TRBV28,TRBJ2-7,CASSRTGGYEQYF,TGTGCCAGCAGTCGGACAGGGGGGTACGAGCAGTACTTC
TRBD2,NA,TRBV10-3,TRBJ2-1,CAISGGTSGLGNEQFF,TGTGCCATCAGTGGTGGGACTAGCGGTCTAGGGAATGAGCAGTTCTTC
NA,few,TRBV7-9,TRBJ1-1,CASSLAPEAFF,TGTGCCAGCAGCTTAGCACCTGAAGCTTTCTTT
NA,many,TRBV6-2/TRBV6-3,TRBJ1-2,CASSHLGAVGAWYGYTF,TGTGCCAGCAGCCACCTGGGCGCTGTGGGGGCATGGTATGGCTACACCTTC
TRBD1,NA,TRBV6-2/TRBV6-3,TRBJ2-7,CVSSYSMSRGLYEQYF,TGTGTCAGCAGTTACTCGATGTCCAGGGGGCTGTACGAGCAGTACTTC
NA,NA,TRBV30,TRBJ2-2,CAWSAGMMTNTGELFF,TGTGCCTGGAGTGCAGGGATGATGACGAACACCGGGGAGCTGTTTTTT
TRBD2,NA,TRBV18,TRBJ2-5,CASSPSGLAGETQYF,TGTGCCAGCTCCCCATCGGGACTAGCGGGAGAGACCCAGTACTTC
NA,few,TRBV19,TRBJ1-5,CARDSFGNQPQHF,TGTGCCAGGGACAGTTTTGGCAATCAGCCCCAGCATTTT
TRBD1,many,TRBV27,TRBJ1-2,CASSSYSTGGSGYTF,TGTGCCAGCAGTTCCTACTCGACAGGGGGCAGTGGCTACACCTTC
NA,many,TRBV6-1,TRBJ1-1,CASRGYQNTEAFF,TGTGCCAGCAGGGGATACCAGAACACTGAAGCTTTCTTT
NA,NA,TRBV6-8,TRBJ2-1,CASSPRGIQNNEQFF,TGTGCCAGCAGCCCCCGGGGGATTCAAAACAATGAGCAGTTCTTC
NA,few,TRBV6-2/TRBV6-3,TRBJ2-5,CASSYRAEVTQYF,TGTGCCAGCAGTTACAGGGCCGAGGTAACCCAGTACTTC
NA,NA,TRBV4-2,TRBJ1-2,CASSQELSNYGYTF,TGTGCCAGCAGCCAAGAATTATCGAACTATGGCTACACCTTC
TRBD1,NA,TRBV11-2,TRBJ1-2,CASSSPQGVGYGYTF,TGTGCCAGCAGCTCACCACAGGGGGTTGGCTATGGCTACACCTTC
NA,many,TRBV4-1,TRBJ2-5,CASSQEPSRGTQYF,TGCGCCAGCAGCCAAGAACCCTCTCGAGGGACCCAGTACTTC
NA,NA,TRBV7-3,TRBJ2-1,CASSLAGPLSYNEQFF,TGTGCCAGCAGCTTAGCGGGACCCCTCTCCTACAATGAGCAGTTCTTC
NA,NA,TRBV7-2,TRBJ2-7,CTSSLGGDNKYEQYF,TGTACCAGCAGCTTAGGAGGGGATAACAAATACGAGCAGTACTTC
NA,NA,TRBV28,TRBJ1-1,CASSLHPGGSSMNTEAFF,TGTGCCAGCAGTTTACACCCCGGGGGGAGCTCCATGAACACTGAAGCTTTCTTT